This T cell receptor (beta chain) was found in a study of blood T cell repertoires in COVID-19. Study-wide context: Spain, Italy and the United States supplied samples that represented acute and convalescent COVID-19. PBMCs, B-cell-depleted T cells, or T cells were the source of the cDNA or gDNA that made up the material.

V gave up 1 base and J gave up 12 bases, with 9 bases separating them. Looked up from germline, CDR1 is KGHDR and CDR2 is SFDVKD. This CDR3 contains 12 residues. Methods used by the authors: Quantification of nucleated cells was approximated via reference gene primer amplification. TCRdb's copy holds only in-frame clones and misses some; the assay was immunoSEQ multiplex PCR. From that table come the V and J calls and clone size; the DNA was used to work out D and trimming. The table has roughly 210,000 clones, roughly 90% seen once. The chain links TRBV24-1 to TRBJ2-1, with D possibly being TRBD1 (6 bases). The sequence was obtained from a man aged 65-85 years with acute or convalescent COVID-19. Sequencing input: peripheral blood. In DNA, the CDR3 is TGTGCCACCAGTGATTTACAGGGTAGGCAGTTCTTC. The encoded protein is CATSDLQGRQFF.